This T cell receptor (beta chain) comes out of a study of T cell responses to AZD1222 COVID-19 vaccine. V lost 4 bases to trimming and J lost 2 bases, with 21 bases between them. This CDR3 is built from 18 residues. CDR1 and CDR2 (germline): KGHSH, LQKENI. The assay was immunoSEQ multiplex PCR, and TCRdb's table has in-frame clones only and misses some. Of around 120,000 clones in the sample, 85% to 90% were seen once. The chain joins TRBV18 to TRBJ1-5; D is perhaps TRBD1 (5 bases). The TCR was taken from an adult who received the AZD1222 COVID-19 vaccine. The sequencing used peripheral blood, collected 28 days after the second AZD1222 dose. CDR3 amino acids: CASSHRRLWGNGNQPQHF. The CDR3 nucleotides are TGTGCCAGCTCACACCGGCGGTTGTGGGGGAACGGCAATCAGCCCCAGCATTTT.